This T cell receptor beta chain is drawn from a study of T-cell memory formation after mild COVID-19. Notes on the study in general: The study found contracting CD4+ clones mainly in CM and EM and contracting CD8+ clones in EMRA. A second wave expanding day 15 to 37 was CD4+-biased; contracting clones were balanced.

This CDR3 is built from 14 residues. The germline CDR1 and CDR2 sequences are LNHDA and SQIVND (reference sequence). The V and J ends lost 7 bases and 0 bases respectively, with 7 bases between them. A single record per CDR3 protein comes from TCRdb applying MiXCR to the 5' RACE reads. The sample carries fewer than 550,000 distinct CDR3 sequences, over 15% recorded once. On this clonotype: The antigen remains unidentified.

The source of this sequence is an adult woman who had mild COVID-19 (a few samples of this study predate the infection). Cell type and time point are not known. This sequence joins TRBV19 and TRBJ2-6; no clear D. The source material was PBMCs or a T cell subset sorted from them (not recorded which). The CDR3 region has the DNA TGTGCCAGTACCCAGGTCTCTGGGGCCAACGTCCTGACTTTC. Encoded protein: CASTQVSGANVLTF.